Below, one T cell receptor beta chain is given with its context. No antigen is known for it. The data were obtained in a study of neoadjuvant nivolumab and ipilimumab in lung cancer. Study context: The combination arm added day-1 ipilimumab 1 mg/kg to nivolumab 3 mg/kg on days 1, 15, 29.

Overall study results and limits: Compared with tumor-adjacent uninvolved lung, resected tumors showed greater richness and clonality. Blood richness before therapy tracked richness in tumors resected after neoadjuvant therapy.

Data came from immunoSEQ multiplex PCR; TCRdb stores just in-frame clones and leaves some out. The repertoire holds about 7,300 clones, with around 83% as singletons. The CDR3 loop spans 16 amino acids. V lost 3 bases and J lost 4, with 18 bases in between. CDR1 and CDR2 from the germline V gene are SGDLS and YYNGEE. The V and J genes are TRBV9 and TRBJ2-3; D is perhaps TRBD2 (5 bases). This receptor was identified in an adult with non-small cell lung cancer. The source material was tumor tissue, sampled after neoadjuvant nivolumab, alone or with ipilimumab, at or shortly before surgery. The CDR3 nucleotides read TGTGCCAGCAGCGCTTTGATGGGTTTGCGGGCAGATACGCAGTATTTT. It is translated as CASSALMGLRADTQYF. The full variable domain, in which reference TRBV9 and TRBJ2-3 provide the parts outside the CDR3, is DSGVTQTPKHLITATGQRVTLRCSPRSGDLSVYWYQQSLDQGLQFLIQYYNGEERAKGNILERFSAQQFPDLHSELNLSSLELGDSALYFCASSALMGLRADTQYFGPGTRLTVL.